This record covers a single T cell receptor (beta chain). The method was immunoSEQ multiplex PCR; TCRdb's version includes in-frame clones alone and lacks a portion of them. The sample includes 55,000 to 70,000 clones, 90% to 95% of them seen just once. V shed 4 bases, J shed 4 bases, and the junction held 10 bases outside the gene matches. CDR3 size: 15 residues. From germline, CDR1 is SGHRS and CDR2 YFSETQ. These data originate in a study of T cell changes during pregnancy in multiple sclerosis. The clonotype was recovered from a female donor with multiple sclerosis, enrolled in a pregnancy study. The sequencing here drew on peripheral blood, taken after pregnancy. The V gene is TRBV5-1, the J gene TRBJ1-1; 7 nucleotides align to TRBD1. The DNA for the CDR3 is TGCGCCAGCAGCCAAAAGACAGGGACGGGCACTGAAGCTTTCTTT. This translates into CASSQKTGTGTEAFF.